What follows describes a single TCR beta chain. Its antigen is not yet known. Base qualities were left out, and no much larger clone turns up one base away. The CDR3 covers 13 residues, taking in both the cysteine and the phenylalanine. Of all the DNA, just the CDR3 is kept, 39 bases in frame from base 1. CDR1 and CDR2 were assigned from the germline V gene as SQVTM and ANQGSEA. Deletion took 1 base off V and 1 base off J, with a span of 7 bases between the germline ends. The immunoSEQ assay amplified TCRB CDR3 regions from roughly 2 micrograms of genomic DNA, or from all available DNA when less than that amount was available. The multiplex PCR relied on 60 forward primers for TCR V beta segments and 13 reverse primers for J beta segments. Synthetic control templates were spiked into each sample at limiting dilution to estimate reads per starting template. Reads of 87 bp were generated by sequencing on the Illumina HiSeq System. Per the source publication's procedure: PCR and sequencing errors were removed by merging closely related sequences with a nearest neighbor algorithm. TCR overlap was measured as the percentage of unique tumor TCR beta sequences that were also present in the peripheral blood of the same patient. TCRdb took this table from immuneACCESS and kept in-frame rearrangements with V and J called. Such tables lack part of the clones; where checked against another copy, unresolved V genes explain under half of the gap, and the rest is unexplained. Clone size and the V and J calls come from that table; the DNA yielded D and trimming. This sample holds approximately 84,000 clones; 80% to 90% were observed only once. 15% to 19% of the sample comes from the top ten.

These data come from a study of glioma-infiltrating T cells after dendritic cell vaccination (dated by TCRdb to 2015 to 2016). With regard to the full study: The cohort included roughly 15 glioblastoma patients drawn from Phase I and II dendritic cell vaccination trials, of whom 9 were newly diagnosed and 6 had recurrent disease. Autologous tumor lysate-pulsed dendritic cell vaccination was administered to the patients between the early 2000s and the early 2010s. The vaccine consisted of monocyte-derived dendritic cells cultured less than 9 days with IL-4 and GM-CSF, then pulsed overnight with autologous tumor lysate. Each patient got three intradermal injections of the dendritic cell vaccine, spaced at biweekly intervals, in the arm below the axilla. Tumor-infiltrating lymphocyte content was quantified and tumor and blood repertoires were compared in dendritic cell-vaccinated glioblastoma patients by deep sequencing of TCR beta CDR3 regions. TCR sequencing metrics, including TIL content and tumor-blood repertoire overlap, were correlated with survival after dendritic cell vaccination.

General conclusions and limits of the study: No direct relationship between TCR clonality and survival was found, suggesting a diverse polyclonal response may matter. After dendritic cell vaccination, a higher estimated pretreatment TIL content predicted longer time to progression and longer overall survival. The TCR overlap response model with three groups was called speculative and said to need prospective validation. The cohort was small and heterogeneous, few patients had complete blood and tumor sets, and even fewer had initial-recurrent tumor pairs.

Selection of patients required sufficient residual fresh-frozen tumor tissue and over two years of available survival data. Molecular status otherwise varied across the glioblastoma patients, but none of them carried an isocitrate dehydrogenase mutation. PBMC were collected before vaccination, two weeks after the third vaccination, and at tumor progression if progression occurred. Genomic DNA was extracted with the Qiagen DNeasy Blood extraction Kit. The sequence was collected from a human donor with glioblastoma. The sequence links TRBV29-1 to TRBJ1-1; the D gene is not confidently resolved. Specimen: blood, collected before dendritic cell vaccination. The CDR3 in this case is CSVEVAGNTEAFF. The sequenced DNA is TGCAGCGTTGAAGTGGCAGGGAACACTGAAGCTTTCTTT.